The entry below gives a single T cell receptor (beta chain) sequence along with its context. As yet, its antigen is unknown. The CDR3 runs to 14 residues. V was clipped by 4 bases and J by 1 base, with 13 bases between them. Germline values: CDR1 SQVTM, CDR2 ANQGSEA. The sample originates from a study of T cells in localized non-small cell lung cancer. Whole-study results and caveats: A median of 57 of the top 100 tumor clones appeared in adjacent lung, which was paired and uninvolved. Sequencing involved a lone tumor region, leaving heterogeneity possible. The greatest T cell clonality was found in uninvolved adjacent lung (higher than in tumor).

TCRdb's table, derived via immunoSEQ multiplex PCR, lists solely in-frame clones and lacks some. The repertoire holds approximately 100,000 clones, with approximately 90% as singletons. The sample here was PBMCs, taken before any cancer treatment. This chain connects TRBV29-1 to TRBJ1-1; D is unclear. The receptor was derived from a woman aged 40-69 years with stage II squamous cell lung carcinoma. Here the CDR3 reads CSVALDLSNTEAFF. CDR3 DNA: TGCAGCGTTGCCTTGGACCTTTCGAACACTGAAGCTTTCTTT.